These 25 T cell receptor beta chains were all obtained from the same sample, sequenced in a study of blood T cell repertoires in COVID-19. Assay used: immunoSEQ multiplex PCR; TCRdb lists only in-frame clones, some missing. The table includes about 24,000 clones, 85% to 90% detected once. The sequenced sample was peripheral blood. The receptors come from a human donor with active COVID-19. The donor label of this sample is uncertain.

This clone was found a few times. The V call is TRBV5-4, the J call TRBJ2-2; D not resolved. The CDR3 extends over 15 amino acids. Germline CDR1 and CDR2: SGHNT and YYREEE (reference sequence). The V and J ends lost 0 bases and 4 bases respectively, with 10 bases between them. The CDR3 here is CASSLDGGGTGELFF. In DNA, the CDR3 is TGTGCCAGCAGCTTGGATGGTGGCGGCACCGGGGAGCTGTTTTTT.

The rearrangement links TRBV18 to TRBJ2-5; D is undetermined. CDR1 and CDR2 (germline): KGHSH, LQKENI. V was cut by 3 bases and J by 3 bases, with 11 bases left in between. The CDR3 loop spans 14 amino acids. CDR3 sequence (DNA): TGTGCCAGCTCACCGTCCAGCAGGAAAGAGACCCAGTACTTC. Protein sequence: CASSPSSRKETQYF.

This chain connects TRBV14 to TRBJ1-2; possibly TRBD1 for D (5 bases). The CDR3 length is 13 residues. The V and J ends lost 5 bases and 7 bases respectively, with 14 bases between them. CDR1 and CDR2 (germline): SGHDN, FVKESK. This CDR3 is CASSYGGVGGYTF. The CDR3 coding sequence is TGTGCCAGCAGCTACGGGGGAGTGGGTGGCTACACCTTC.

The V and J genes are TRBV10-2 and TRBJ2-3; no clear D. Per germline, CDR1 WSHSY and CDR2 SAAADI. Between the trimmed V and J ends, which lost 6 bases and 0 bases, there was a span of 13 bases. There are 15 residues in the CDR3. The DNA for the CDR3 is TGCGCCAGCAGGGAATCTCCGACTAGCACAGATACGCAGTATTTT. Protein product: CASRESPTSTDTQYF.

The chain uses TRBV27 and TRBJ2-2; no firm D call. V was shortened by 8 bases and J by 0 bases, with 10 bases between the two germline ends. CDR3 length equals 14 residues. Germline CDR1 and CDR2: MNHEY and SMNVEV (reference sequence). CDR3: CASYLTPNTGELFF. CDR3 nucleotide sequence: TGTGCCAGCTACCTGACACCGAACACCGGGGAGCTGTTTTTT.

The chain joins TRBV6-1 to TRBJ2-7; D remains unclear. Trimming took 3 bases from V and 0 from J, leaving 9 bases between them. From germline, CDR1 is MNHNS and CDR2 SASEGT. CDR3 length equals 14 residues. The CDR3 DNA sequence: TGTGCCAGCAGTGATTCCGGGTACTCCTACGAGCAGTACTTC. Its protein product is CASSDSGYSYEQYF.

The rearrangement joins TRBV2 to TRBJ1-2; D possibly corresponds to TRBD1 (5 bases). Germline loops: CDR1 SNHLY, CDR2 FYNNEI. V was pared by 5 bases and J by 2 bases, with 24 bases between. The CDR3 spans 18 residues. This CDR3 reads CASSQLGVTGGVNYGYTF. CDR3 sequence (DNA): TGTGCCAGCAGTCAACTCGGCGTCACGGGGGGGGTGAACTATGGCTACACCTTC. The whole variable domain, remainder taken from reference TRBV2 and TRBJ1-2, is EPEVTQTPSHQVTQMGQEVILRCVPISNHLYFYWYRQILGQKVEFLVSFYNNEISEKSEIFDDQFSVERPDGSNFTLKIRSTKLEDSAMYFCASSQLGVTGGVNYGYTFGSGTRLTVV.

The chain recombines TRBV5-4 with TRBJ1-1; a possible D gene is TRBD1 (6 bases). CDR1 SGHNT and CDR2 YYREEE come from the germline V gene (reference sequence). The CDR3 extends over 14 amino acids. Trimming removed 4 bases at V and 0 bases at J, with 10 bases between. CDR3 protein: CASSQDSMNTEAFF. CDR3 nucleotides: TGTGCCAGCAGCCAGGACAGCATGAACACTGAAGCTTTCTTT.

The rearrangement joins TRBV3-1 (or the pseudogene TRBV3-2) to TRBJ2-5, with D possibly TRBD2 on 5 matching bases. The germline CDR1 and CDR2 sequences are LGHDT and YNNKEL (reference sequence). The length of the CDR3 is 15 residues. Trimming took off 2 bases at V and 2 bases at J, with 12 bases between the two ends. The CDR3 DNA sequence: TGTGCCAGCAGCCAACCCGTAGCGTTACAAGAGACCCAGTACTTC. Translated: CASSQPVALQETQYF.

J is TRBJ1-2 and V is TRBV4-1, with 10 bases matching TRBD1. This CDR3 region has 16 residues. V lost 2 bases, J lost 6 bases, and 9 bases stayed unmatched. Looked up from germline, CDR1 is MGHRA and CDR2 is YSYEKL. CDR3 in amino acids: CASSQPQGGTGDGYTF. CDR3 DNA: TGCGCCAGCAGCCAACCCCAAGGGGGGACAGGGGATGGCTACACCTTC.

The rearrangement uses TRBV7-3 and TRBJ2-3; 15 bases fit TRBD2. Unmatched junction bases numbered 8, after V lost 4 bases and J lost 6 bases. Germline CDR1 reads SGHTA; CDR2 reads FQGTGA. The CDR3 sequence is 17 residues long. CDR3 DNA sequence: TGTGCCAGCAGCTCTGCCGGGACTAGCGGGGGGCAGGATACGCAGTATTTT. It codes for CASSSAGTSGGQDTQYF.

This chain links TRBV18 with TRBJ2-1; unclear D gene. Germline V gives CDR1 KGHSH, CDR2 LQKENI. This CDR3 is 13 amino acids long. Trimming took 2 bases from V and 10 from J, leaving 12 bases between them. As DNA, the CDR3 is TGTGCCAGCTCACCAAGGCGGTTGGCCGAGCAGTTCTTC. Protein: CASSPRRLAEQFF.

This clone was seen once. The chain uses TRBV30 and TRBJ1-5; 7 bases map to TRBD1. The J segment lost 6 bases and the V segment lost 1 base, leaving 9 bases of the junction unmatched. The CDR3 is 15 residues long. Germline V CDR1 and CDR2: GTSNPN, SVGIG (reference sequence). DNA for the CDR3: TGTGCCTGGAGTGCCCCCGGGACAGCTCTTCAGCCCCAGCATTTT. This gives the protein CAWSAPGTALQPQHF.

The chain joins TRBV11-3 to TRBJ2-7; a possible D gene is TRBD1 (6 bases). Germline V lookup: CDR1 SGHNT, CDR2 YENEEA. The V gene lost 0 bases and the J gene lost 3 bases, with 15 bases spanning the gap. The CDR3 runs to 16 residues. The CDR3 DNA follows: TGTGCCAGCAGCTTAGAATACCAGGGGCGCCTCTACGAGCAGTACTTC. This translates into CASSLEYQGRLYEQYF.

The rearrangement uses TRBV6-6 and TRBJ1-1; D ambiguous. Germline values: CDR1 MNHNY, CDR2 SVGAGI (reference sequence). Between the trimmed V and J ends, which lost 6 bases and 3 bases, there was a span of 14 bases. CDR3 length: 14 residues. CDR3 sequence: CASSQVGRDTEAFF. CDR3 DNA: TGTGCCAGCAGCCAAGTAGGGCGGGACACTGAAGCTTTCTTT.

V gene TRBV1 combines with J gene TRBJ1-3. TRBV1 is given as a pseudogene. The CDR3 consists of 16 residues. CDR3 region: CTSSQDPRGTGNTIYF. CDR3 sequence (DNA): TGCACCAGCAGCCAAGATCCCCGGGGGACTGGAAACACCATATATTTT.

The chain couples TRBV5-1 to TRBJ2-7; 7 bases fit TRBD2. CDR3 length: 13 residues. The ends lost 3 bases at V and 2 bases at J; junction bases unmatched: 2. Germline V gene sequence: CDR1 SGHRS, CDR2 YFSETQ. The CDR3 bases are TGCGCCAGCAGCTCGCGGGAGACCTACGAGCAGTACTTC. Its protein is CASSSRETYEQYF.

The chain recombines TRBV11-2 with TRBJ2-5; D ambiguous. The CDR3 runs to 13 residues. V lost 3 bases and J 2 bases, leaving 7 bases between the germline ends. Germline values: CDR1 SGHAT, CDR2 FQNNGV. CDR3 amino acids: CASSFGRQETQYF. DNA of the CDR3: TGTGCCAGCAGCTTTGGGCGACAAGAGACCCAGTACTTC.

V usage is TRBV18 and J usage is TRBJ1-5, with D possibly being TRBD1 (6 bases). V lost 3 bases and J 0 bases, leaving 15 bases between the germline ends. The CDR3 contains 17 residues. Germline CDR1 and CDR2: KGHSH and LQKENI. The CDR3 DNA reads as TGTGCCAGCTCACCTCGGCTTACAGGGTTTAGCAATCAGCCCCAGCATTTT. Residues: CASSPRLTGFSNQPQHF.

V and J are TRBV19 and TRBJ2-3; the match to TRBD2 covers 7 bases. The germline V gene has CDR1 LNHDA and CDR2 SQIVND (reference sequence). The CDR3 runs 16 residues. V trimming: 10 bases; J trimming: 3 bases; junction bases outside the gene matches: 16. The CDR3 nucleotides read TGTGCCACCGACTGGGGGAGGGGCATGAGAACAGATACGCAGTATTTT. This encodes CATDWGRGMRTDTQYF. Full variable domain (outside the CDR3, taken from reference TRBV19 and TRBJ2-3): DGGITQSPKYLFRKEGQNVTLSCEQNLNHDAMYWYRQDPGQGLRLIYYSQIVNDFQKGDIAEGYSVSREKKESFPLTVTSAQKNPTAFYLCATDWGRGMRTDTQYFGPGTRLTVL.

The chain recombines TRBV19 with TRBJ2-7, with TRBD1 as a possible D gene (6 bases). V lost 3 bases, J lost 4 bases, and 13 bases lay in between. The germline CDR1 and CDR2 sequences are LNHDA and SQIVND (reference sequence). This CDR3 has 14 residues. CDR3 DNA: TGTGCCAGTAGTATGGGCCAGGGGCCTTACGAGCAGTACTTC. Translated: CASSMGQGPYEQYF.

The V gene is TRBV29-1, the J gene TRBJ2-1; D is possibly TRBD2 (6 bases). V lost 0 bases and J 2 bases, leaving 17 bases between the germline ends. Germline lookup yields CDR1 SQVTM and CDR2 ANQGSEA. The CDR3 length is 17 residues. The CDR3 sequence is CSVEDLQEGPTYNEQFF. CDR3 nucleotide sequence: TGCAGCGTTGAAGATCTTCAGGAGGGCCCCACCTACAATGAGCAGTTCTTC.

The chain uses TRBV19 and TRBJ2-1, with D possibly being TRBD1 (6 bases). Trimming removed 3 bases at V and 7 bases at J, with 10 bases between. CDR3 length equals 13 residues. The germline gives CDR1 LNHDA, CDR2 SQIVND (reference sequence). The CDR3: CASSILGANEQFF. The CDR3 DNA is TGTGCCAGTAGTATTTTGGGGGCGAATGAGCAGTTCTTC.

The chain employs TRBV7-9 and TRBJ2-3; D possibly corresponds to TRBD1 (6 bases). The CDR3 spans 15 residues. CDR1 SEHNR and CDR2 FQNEAQ come from the germline V gene (reference sequence). Trimming stripped 5 bases from V and 3 bases from J, with 15 bases between. CDR3 amino acids: CASSPAQGRTDTQYF. For the CDR3, the DNA is TGTGCCAGCAGCCCCGCACAGGGAAGGACAGATACGCAGTATTTT. The full variable domain, in which reference TRBV7-9 and TRBJ2-3 provide the parts outside the CDR3, is DTGVSQNPRHKITKRGQNVTFRCDPISEHNRLYWYRQTLGQGPEFLTYFQNEAQLEKSRLLSDRFSAERPKGSFSTLEIQRTEQGDSAMYLCASSPAQGRTDTQYFGPGTRLTVL.

The chain is built from TRBV2 and TRBJ2-3; D is perhaps TRBD2 (5 bases). Trimming took off 9 bases at V and 5 bases at J, with 18 bases between the two ends. Germline CDR1 is SNHLY and CDR2 is FYNNEI. The CDR3 loop spans 14 amino acids. Here the CDR3 DNA reads TGTGCCAGGGGCCGGGAACCACCGGAAGATACGCAGTATTTT. It is translated as CARGREPPEDTQYF.